This T cell receptor (beta chain) was sequenced for a study of blood T cell repertoires in COVID-19. Trimming removed 4 bases at V and 0 bases at J, with 13 bases between. Germline V gene sequence: CDR1 MGHRA, CDR2 YSYEKL. The CDR3 sequence is 16 residues long. TCRdb keeps only in-frame clones here, not all; method: immunoSEQ multiplex PCR. Of 120,000 to 150,000 clones in the sample, around four fifths are singletons; the top ten hold 1.5% to 2%. The sequencing sample was made of peripheral blood. The sequence came from a human donor in a cohort sampled during active COVID-19. V and J are TRBV4-1 and TRBJ2-4, with a weak D call TRBD2 (6 bases). The CDR3 DNA reads TGCGCCAGCAGCCCCCGGGACTCCTCAGCCAAAAACATTCAGTACTTC. It yields the protein CASSPRDSSAKNIQYF.